These 2 T cell receptor beta chains came from one sample sequenced in a study of Ad26.COV2.S vaccination and SARS-CoV-2 variants. The data were produced by immunoSEQ multiplex PCR, yet TCRdb's version contains in-frame clones alone and is incomplete. The table records about 350,000 clones, under 95% of them present only once. Sequenced here: peripheral blood, sampled after recovery from COVID-19. Receptors originate from a human donor who had recovered from COVID-19.

The V gene is TRBV5-6, the J gene TRBJ1-6; D unresolved. V dropped 0 bases and J dropped 0 bases, with 13 bases sitting between them. The germline V gene encodes CDR1 SGHDT and CDR2 YYEEEE. The CDR3 sequence is 18 residues long. The CDR3 here is CASSLGPIISSYNSPLHF. CDR3 in DNA: TGTGCCAGCAGCTTGGGGCCCATTATCAGCTCCTATAATTCACCCCTCCACTTT. The full variable domain, completed using reference TRBV5-6 and TRBJ1-6, is DAGVTQSPTHLIKTRGQQVTLRCSPKSGHDTVSWYQQALGQGPQFIFQYYEEEERQRGNFPDRFSGHQFPNYSSELNVNALLLGDSALYLCASSLGPIISSYNSPLHFGNGTRLTVT.

V and J are TRBV20-1 and TRBJ1-1, with D unresolved. The CDR3 runs 12 residues. Between the trimmed V and J ends, which lost 3 bases and 5 bases, there was a span of 10 bases. CDR1 and CDR2 from the germline V gene are DFQATT and SNEGSKA (reference sequence). This chain's CDR3 is CSASFRETEAFF. DNA for the CDR3: TGCAGTGCTAGTTTTAGGGAGACTGAAGCTTTCTTT.